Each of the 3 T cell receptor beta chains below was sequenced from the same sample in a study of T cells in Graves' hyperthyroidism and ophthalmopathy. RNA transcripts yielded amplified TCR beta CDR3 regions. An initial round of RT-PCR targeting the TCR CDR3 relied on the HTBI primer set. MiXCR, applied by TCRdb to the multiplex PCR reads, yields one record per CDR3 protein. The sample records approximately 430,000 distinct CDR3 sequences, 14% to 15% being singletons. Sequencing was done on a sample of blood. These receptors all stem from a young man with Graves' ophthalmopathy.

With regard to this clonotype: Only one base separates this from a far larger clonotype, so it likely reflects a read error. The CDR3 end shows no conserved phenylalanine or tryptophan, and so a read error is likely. The CDR3 sequence is CASSGTGSYEQYS. Written as DNA, the CDR3 is TGTGCCAGCAGCGGGACTGGCTCCTACGAGCAGTACTCC. The V and J genes are TRBV7-9 and TRBJ2-7; possible D gene TRBD2, 6 bases. From germline, CDR1 is SEHNR and CDR2 FQNEAQ (reference sequence). This CDR3 is built from 13 residues. The V end lost 5 bases, the J end lost 0 bases, and 8 bases lay between the germline ends.

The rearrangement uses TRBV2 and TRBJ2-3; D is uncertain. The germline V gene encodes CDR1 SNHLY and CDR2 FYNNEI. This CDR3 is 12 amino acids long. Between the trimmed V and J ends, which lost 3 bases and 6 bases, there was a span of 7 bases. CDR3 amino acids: CASSDGRDTQYF. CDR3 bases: TGTGCCAGCAGTGATGGTCGGGATACGCAGTATTTT. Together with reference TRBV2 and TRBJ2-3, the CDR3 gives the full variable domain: EPEVTQTPSHQVTQMGQEVILRCVPISNHLYFYWYRQILGQKVEFLVSFYNNEISEKSEIFDDQFSVERPDGSNFTLKIRSTKLEDSAMYFCASSDGRDTQYFGPGTRLTVL.

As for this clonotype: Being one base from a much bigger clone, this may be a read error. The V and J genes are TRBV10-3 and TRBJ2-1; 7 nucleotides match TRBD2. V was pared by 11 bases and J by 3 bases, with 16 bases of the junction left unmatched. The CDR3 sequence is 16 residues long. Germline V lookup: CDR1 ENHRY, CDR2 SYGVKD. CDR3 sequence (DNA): TGTGCCTATAACGGCGGGAGCGAGGGGTTCTACAATGAGCAGTTCTTC. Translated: CAYNGGSEGFYNEQFF.